This T cell receptor beta chain was recorded in a study of T cells in Graves' hyperthyroidism and ophthalmopathy. In germline, CDR1 is SQVTM, CDR2 ANQGSEA. The CDR3 consists of 15 residues. Trimming removed 2 bases from V and 7 bases from J; junction bases left unmatched: 13. Authors of the study amplified TCR beta CDR3 regions from RNA transcripts. HTBI primers were the set used in a first-round RT-PCR of the TCR CDR3. In TCRdb, the multiplex PCR reads were re-called with MiXCR into one record per CDR3 protein. The sample includes some 420,000 distinct CDR3 sequences, approximately 15% of them seen just once. This clonotype was picked up a small number of times. The hyperthyroidism was newly diagnosed and had lasted under 2 months; the patients were aged 18 to 65. Uncontrolled infection, other autoimmune disease, pregnancy or lactation disqualified patients from enrolment. Every diagnosis used clinical symptoms, serum thyroxine and TRAb, thyroid ultrasound and orbital computed tomography.

The chain carries TRBV29-1 and TRBJ2-5; 7 bases line up with TRBD1. The TCR originated in a woman between 18 and 29 years old with Graves' hyperthyroidism. Sequencing input: blood. CDR3 in amino acids: CSVEFVEGARGTQYF. The CDR3, as DNA: TGCAGCGTTGAATTTGTAGAGGGGGCGAGGGGGACCCAGTACTTC.